Below are 24 T cell receptor beta chains sequenced from a single sample in a study of Ad26.COV2.S vaccination and SARS-CoV-2 variants. Sequenced by immunoSEQ multiplex PCR; TCRdb stores in-frame clones only, minus some. The table shows 350,000 to 500,000 clones, with approximately 92% occurring only once. Stated treatment: about 20 received Ad26.COV2.S at low or high dose, single or two shots; about 5 received placebo; per-sample allocation not given. Sample collection was performed on day 63 after the first vaccine or placebo injection. The specimen comprised peripheral blood, sampled in a trial of Ad26.COV2.S vaccine versus placebo. These receptors were obtained from a person aged 18 to 65 who received the Ad26.COV2.S COVID-19 vaccine or a placebo.

This clone was counted a single time. The junction shows a germline mismatch at one end, possibly a read error. This sample includes further DNA sequences coding for the same CDR3. V is TRBV19 and J is TRBJ2-6; D may be TRBD1 (6 bases). CDR3 size: 15 residues. The germline V gene encodes CDR1 LNHDA and CDR2 SQIVND (reference sequence). The CDR3: CASSMTLTGYNVLTF. The CDR3 DNA reads TGCGCCAGTAGTATGACGCTCACAGGGTACAACGTCCTGACTTTC.

On this clone: This sample includes further DNA sequences coding for the same CDR3. This chain uses TRBV5-6 with TRBJ2-5, with 7 bases fitting TRBD2. Germline V gives CDR1 SGHDT, CDR2 YYEEEE. The V segment lost 1 base and the J segment 3 bases; nucleotides outside the gene matches: 6. The CDR3 runs to 15 residues. CDR3 protein: CASSLRLAGEETQYF. The CDR3, as DNA: TGTGCCAGCAGCTTGCGACTAGCCGGAGAAGAGACCCAGTACTTC.

The sample holds one count of this clone. The CDR3 coding sequence is TGTGCCAGCAGTTCAAGAGGGCTCTATGGCTACACCTTC. Amino acids: CASSSRGLYGYTF. This chain links TRBV7-2 with TRBJ1-2; D call uncertain. The CDR3 contains 13 residues. The V gene's germline CDR1 is SGHTA and CDR2 FQGNSA. Trimming took off 6 bases at V and 4 bases at J, with 12 bases between the two ends.

This clone was detected only once. The rearrangement links TRBV27 to TRBJ2-1; D perhaps matches TRBD2 (6 bases). V lost 0 bases, J lost 0 bases, and 9 bases lay in between. CDR3 size: 16 residues. Germline V CDR1 and CDR2: MNHEY, SMNVEV (reference sequence). CDR3 nucleotides: TGTGCCAGCAGTTTATCGGAGGGGTTCTCCTACAATGAGCAGTTCTTC. Protein product: CASSLSEGFSYNEQFF.

The chain links TRBV29-1 to TRBJ1-2; D ambiguous. With 1 base removed from V and 0 bases from J, the gap between germline ends came to 6 bases. Germline CDR1 reads SQVTM; CDR2 reads ANQGSEA. This CDR3 is built from 13 residues. The chain's CDR3 is CSVEGSSNYGYTF. The CDR3 DNA reads as TGCAGCGTTGAAGGAAGTTCTAACTATGGCTACACCTTC.

This CDR3 reads CASSPLGLPTYEQYF. DNA for the CDR3: TGTGCCAGCAGCCCACTGGGACTCCCCACCTACGAGCAGTACTTC. The genes are TRBV9 and TRBJ2-7; TRBD2 might be the D (6 bases). Germline CDR1 SGDLS, CDR2 YYNGEE. This CDR3 has 15 amino acids. Trimming took 4 bases from V and 2 from J, leaving 16 bases between them.

This clone is a singleton in its sample. The V gene is TRBV11-2, the J gene TRBJ1-2; 11 positions agree with TRBD1. Trimming removed 0 bases from V and 7 bases from J; junction bases left unmatched: 7. This CDR3 is 16 amino acids long. The germline V gene has CDR1 SGHAT and CDR2 FQNNGV. The CDR3, as DNA: TGTGCCAGCAGCTTAGACCCGGGACAGGGGGTGTTTGGCTACACCTTC. Translating it yields CASSLDPGQGVFGYTF.

The rearrangement links TRBV7-3 to TRBJ2-3, with 7 bases that match TRBD2. This CDR3 spans 14 amino acids. V lost 8 bases, J lost 4 bases, and 9 bases stayed unmatched. The germline CDR1 and CDR2 sequences are SGHTA and FQGTGA. The CDR3 loop is CASSSGIRADTQYF. CDR3 nucleotides: TGTGCCAGCTCCAGCGGGATTCGTGCAGATACGCAGTATTTT. The full variable domain, completed using reference TRBV7-3 and TRBJ2-3, is GAGVSQTPSNKVTEKGKYVELRCDPISGHTALYWYRQSLGQGPEFLIYFQGTGAADDSGLPNDRFFAVRPEGSVSTLKIQRTERGDSAVYLCASSSGIRADTQYFGPGTRLTVL.

The chain has TRBV29-1 and TRBJ2-2, with D uncertain. The germline V gene has CDR1 SQVTM and CDR2 ANQGSEA. The CDR3 extends over 14 amino acids. With 1 base removed from V and 0 bases from J, the gap between germline ends came to 6 bases. CDR3 in DNA: TGCAGCGTTGAAGGGGATTCGAACACCGGGGAGCTGTTTTTT. Translated, it gives CSVEGDSNTGELFF.

This clone showed up just a few times. This chain links TRBV6-1 with TRBJ2-1; D possibly corresponds to TRBD2 (6 bases). The V gene lost 0 bases and the J gene lost 10 bases, with 13 bases spanning the gap. Germline CDR1 MNHNS, CDR2 SASEGT. CDR3 length: 14 amino acids. CDR3 loop: CASSEAVEGGEQFF. Here the CDR3 DNA reads TGTGCCAGCAGTGAAGCGGTGGAGGGCGGGGAGCAGTTCTTC.

This sequence joins TRBV19 and TRBJ1-5; TRBD1 aligns across 8 bases. The germline V gene encodes CDR1 LNHDA and CDR2 SQIVND (reference sequence). The CDR3 has 15 residues. Trimming cost V 4 bases and J 5 bases; bases outside gene matches: 7. For the CDR3, the DNA is TGTGCCAGTAGTAGCGTTGGGACAGGCTATCAGCCCCAGCATTTT. Its protein is CASSSVGTGYQPQHF.

This chain joins TRBV30 and TRBJ1-5; possible D gene TRBD1, 5 bases. V lost 1 base and J lost 6, with 16 bases in between. Germline V lookup: CDR1 GTSNPN, CDR2 SVGIG (reference sequence). This CDR3 comprises 15 residues. The CDR3 spells CAWSGGRAVAQPQHF. For the CDR3, the DNA is TGTGCCTGGAGTGGTGGCAGGGCTGTTGCTCAGCCCCAGCATTTT.

The gene calls are TRBV30 and TRBJ2-7, with TRBD2 matching 7 bases. V lost 2 bases to trimming and J lost 2 bases; unmatched junction nucleotides: 9. This CDR3 is 15 amino acids long. Germline CDR1 is GTSNPN and CDR2 is SVGIG (reference sequence). CDR3 coding DNA: TGTGCCTGGAGTTCCGGGAGGCAGTGGACCTACGAGCAGTACTTC. It is translated as CAWSSGRQWTYEQYF.

V is TRBV11-3 and J is TRBJ2-5, with 7 bases matching TRBD1. Germline V gene lookup returns CDR1 SGHNT and CDR2 YENEEA. The CDR3 is 13 amino acids. Trimming removed 5 bases from V and 3 bases from J; junction bases left unmatched: 3. DNA of the CDR3: TGTGCCAGCAGCCCCGACAGGGAAGAGACCCAGTACTTC. It translates to CASSPDREETQYF.

The V gene is TRBV2, the J gene TRBJ2-1, with no clear D. CDR1 is SNHLY, CDR2 FYNNEI, per germline. This CDR3 is built from 13 residues. V lost 8 bases and J lost 6, with 14 bases in between. In nucleotides, the CDR3 is TGTGCCAGCGCTACCCCTGCTCGCAATGAGCAGTTCTTC. Protein product: CASATPARNEQFF.

The chain joins TRBV10-1 to TRBJ2-4; weak D call: TRBD2 (6 bases). V lost 3 bases, J lost 4 bases, and 10 bases lay in between. CDR1 WNHNN and CDR2 SYGVQD come from the germline V gene (reference sequence). This CDR3 has 14 amino acids. The CDR3: CASSEERAKNIQYF. The DNA of the CDR3 is TGCGCCAGCAGTGAAGAGCGGGCTAAAAACATTCAGTACTTC.

This clone was observed once. The chain employs TRBV29-1 and TRBJ1-2; no clear D. V lost 7 bases to trimming and J lost 3 bases, with 12 bases between them. From germline, CDR1 is SQVTM and CDR2 ANQGSEA. CDR3 length: 12 amino acids. Here the CDR3 reads CSGYWKYYGYTF. CDR3 DNA sequence: TGCAGCGGCTATTGGAAATACTATGGCTACACCTTC.

The chain recombines TRBV4-2 with TRBJ2-7; no clear D. CDR3 length: 14 amino acids. Trimming cost V 4 bases and J 5 bases, with 15 bases left between them. Per the germline V gene, CDR1 is LGHNA and CDR2 is YNFKEQ. This CDR3 is CASSPRSLSDEQYF. In nucleotides, the CDR3 is TGTGCCAGCAGCCCCAGGAGTCTTTCGGACGAGCAGTACTTC.

The J gene is TRBJ2-1, the V gene TRBV6-2 or TRBV6-3, with 8 bases lining up with TRBD2. Trimming at V came to 1 base and at J to 8 bases, leaving 7 bases not matched to a gene. Looked up from germline, CDR1 is MNHEY and CDR2 is SVGEGT. The CDR3 has 15 amino acids. CDR3 amino acids: CASSYFSGDRDEQFF. The CDR3 region has the DNA TGTGCCAGCAGTTACTTTAGCGGGGATAGGGATGAGCAGTTCTTC.

The rearrangement uses TRBV28 and TRBJ2-6, with D unclear. The V gene's germline CDR1 is MDHEN and CDR2 SYDVKM. This CDR3 region has 18 residues. The V and J ends lost 4 bases and 0 bases respectively, with 16 bases between them. This CDR3 is CASSSPATANSGANVLTF. The CDR3 DNA follows: TGTGCCAGCAGTTCCCCCGCTACAGCTAACTCTGGGGCCAACGTCCTGACTTTC.

The count of this clone is one. The CDR3 protein is CASSESSEQYF. The CDR3 DNA is TGCGCCAGCAGTGAGTCGAGCGAGCAGTACTTC. This chain links TRBV10-2 with TRBJ2-7; D is undetermined. In germline, CDR1 is WSHSY, CDR2 SAAADI. V lost 0 bases and J 6 bases, leaving 3 bases between the germline ends. This CDR3 has 11 residues.

The chain couples TRBV28 to TRBJ1-3; no clear D. This CDR3 contains 15 residues. Trimming left V 3 bases short and J 3 bases short, with 12 bases between. The V gene's germline CDR1 is MDHEN and CDR2 SYDVKM. The CDR3 spells CASSFTLGIGNTIYF. The DNA of the CDR3 is TGTGCCAGCAGTTTTACGCTTGGGATTGGAAACACCATATATTTT.

Concerning this clone itself: Other DNA variants within this sample encode the same CDR3. This chain links TRBV7-9 with TRBJ2-6; unclear D gene. CDR3 length: 15 residues. V was pared by 4 bases and J by 0 bases, with 7 bases between. Germline-derived CDR1 and CDR2 are SEHNR and FQNEAQ (reference sequence). This CDR3 reads CASSSTVSGANVLTF. The CDR3 coding sequence is TGTGCCAGCAGCTCTACAGTCTCTGGGGCCAACGTCCTGACTTTC. The full variable domain, in which reference TRBV7-9 and TRBJ2-6 provide the parts outside the CDR3, is DTGVSQNPRHKITKRGQNVTFRCDPISEHNRLYWYRQTLGQGPEFLTYFQNEAQLEKSRLLSDRFSAERPKGSFSTLEIQRTEQGDSAMYLCASSSTVSGANVLTFGAGSRLTVL.

The V call is TRBV5-1, the J call TRBJ2-7; D possibly corresponds to TRBD1 (6 bases). Per germline, CDR1 SGHRS and CDR2 YFSETQ. This CDR3 is 14 amino acids long. Trimming took 2 bases from V and 4 from J, leaving 13 bases between them. CDR3 in amino acids: CASSFTQGLYEQYF. CDR3 nucleotide sequence: TGCGCCAGCAGCTTCACGCAGGGGTTGTACGAGCAGTACTTC.